A single T cell receptor beta chain is shown here with its context. The CDR3 totals 13 residues. The V end lost 4 bases, the J end lost 5 bases, and 9 bases lay between the germline ends. From germline, CDR1 is ENHRY and CDR2 SYGVKD. The data derive from a study of patients and donors after allogeneic stem cell transplantation. TCRdb reanalysed the RT-PCR reads using MiXCR and keeps one entry per CDR3 protein. This sample has about a million distinct CDR3 sequences; 15% to 20% occur once, and the top ten carry 5.5% to 6.5%. This sequence was found in a human donor who was either an allogeneic HSCT recipient or a stem cell or donor lymphocyte infusion donor (not recorded which). It is not recorded whose cells these are; they may come from a transplant donor. The sequencing input was blood, either unsorted or a sorted T cell fraction (not recorded which). The V call is TRBV10-3, the J call TRBJ2-4; D not certain. Written as DNA, the CDR3 is TGTGCCATCAGTGTGTCCCGGGAAAACATTCAGTACTTC. Residues: CAISVSRENIQYF.